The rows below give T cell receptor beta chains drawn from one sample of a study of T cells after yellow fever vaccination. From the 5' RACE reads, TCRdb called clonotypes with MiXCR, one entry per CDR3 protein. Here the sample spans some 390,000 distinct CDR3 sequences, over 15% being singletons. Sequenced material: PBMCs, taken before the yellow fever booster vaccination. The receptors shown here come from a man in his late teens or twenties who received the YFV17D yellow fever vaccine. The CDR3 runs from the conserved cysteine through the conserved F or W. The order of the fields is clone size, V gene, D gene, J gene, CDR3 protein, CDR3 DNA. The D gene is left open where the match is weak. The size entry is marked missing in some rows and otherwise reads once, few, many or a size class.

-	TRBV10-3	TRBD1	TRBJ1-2	CAISGQGASLPYGYTF	TGTGCCATCAGTGGACAGGGGGCGTCCCTGCCCTATGGCTACACCTTC
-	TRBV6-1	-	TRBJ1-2	CASGDYGYTF	TGTGCCAGCGGGGACTATGGCTACACCTTC
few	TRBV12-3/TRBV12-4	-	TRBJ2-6	CASSEFPGANVLTF	TGTGCCAGCAGCGAGTTTCCCGGGGCCAACGTCCTGACTTTC
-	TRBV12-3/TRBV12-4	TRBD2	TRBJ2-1	CASSPLAGGQEQFF	TGTGCCAGCAGTCCACTAGCGGGGGGCCAGGAGCAGTTCTTC
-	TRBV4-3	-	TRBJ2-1	CASSPEALSNEQFF	TGCGCCAGCAGTCCGGAAGCACTATCCAATGAGCAGTTCTTC
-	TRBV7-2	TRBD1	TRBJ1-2	CASSFSGGDYGYTF	TGTGCCAGCAGCTTCTCAGGGGGCGACTATGGCTACACCTTC
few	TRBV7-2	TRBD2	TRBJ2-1	CASSFYLNPASGGPWFF	TGTGCCAGCAGCTTTTACCTTAACCCCGCTAGCGGGGGGCCGTGGTTCTTC
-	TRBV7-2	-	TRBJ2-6	CASSLVWEANVLTF	TGTGCCAGCAGCTTAGTTTGGGAGGCCAACGTCCTGACTTTC
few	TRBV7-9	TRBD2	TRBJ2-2	CASTPRGLAGGFTGELFF	TGTGCCAGCACCCCCCGGGGCTTAGCGGGGGGCTTCACCGGGGAGCTGTTTTTT
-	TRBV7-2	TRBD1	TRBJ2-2	CASSLPGTAVGGELFF	TGTGCCAGCAGCTTACCAGGGACAGCCGTTGGCGGGGAGCTGTTTTTT
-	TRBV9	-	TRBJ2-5	CASSASVAGFETQYF	TGTGCCAGCAGCGCCTCGGTGGCAGGGTTTGAGACCCAGTACTTC
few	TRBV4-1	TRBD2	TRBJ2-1	CASSQDGTSGGEEQFF	TGCGCCAGCAGCCAAGATGGAACTAGCGGGGGGGAGGAGCAGTTCTTC
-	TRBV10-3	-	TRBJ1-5	CAISGGLEQPQHF	TGTGCCATCAGTGGTGGGCTTGAACAGCCCCAGCATTTT
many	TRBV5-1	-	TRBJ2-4	CASSPGQGLNIQYF	TGCGCCAGCAGCCCCGGGCAGGGCCTAAACATTCAGTACTTC
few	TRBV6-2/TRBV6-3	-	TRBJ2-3	CASSASGALFSDTQYF	TGTGCCAGCAGTGCCTCGGGGGCCCTATTCTCTGATACGCAGTATTTT
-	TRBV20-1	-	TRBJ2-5	CSAREGGYEQTQYF	TGCAGTGCTAGAGAAGGGGGATATGAACAGACCCAGTACTTC
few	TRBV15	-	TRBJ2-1	CATSLGGLFNEQFF	TGTGCCACCAGCCTGGGGGGACTGTTCAATGAGCAGTTCTTC
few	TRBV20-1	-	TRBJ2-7	CSARGSRDIVLYEQYF	TGCAGTGCTAGAGGTTCGCGGGACATTGTGCTCTACGAGCAGTACTTC
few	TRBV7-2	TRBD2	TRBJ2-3	CASSLLGEGVGDTQYF	TGTGCCAGCAGCTTATTAGGGGAGGGCGTAGGGGATACGCAGTATTTT
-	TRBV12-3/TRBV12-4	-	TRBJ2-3	CASSLGSGGGTDTQYF	TGTGCCAGCAGTTTAGGGTCAGGCGGGGGCACAGATACGCAGTATTTT
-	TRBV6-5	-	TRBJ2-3	CASSYSGNGPTDTQYF	TGTGCCAGCAGTTACTCCGGGAACGGACCCACAGATACGCAGTATTTT
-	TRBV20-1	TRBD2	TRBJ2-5	CSADGLAGEASTPETQYF	TGCAGTGCTGATGGTCTAGCGGGGGAGGCGTCAACCCCAGAGACCCAGTACTTC
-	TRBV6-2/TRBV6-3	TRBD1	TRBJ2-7	CASSYDRETYEQYF	TGTGCCAGCAGTTACGACAGGGAGACCTACGAGCAGTACTTC
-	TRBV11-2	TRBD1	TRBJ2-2	CASSPGTGQHGELFF	TGTGCCAGCAGCCCAGGGACAGGGCAGCACGGGGAGCTGTTTTTT
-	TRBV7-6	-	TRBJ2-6	CASSPGNSGANVLTF	TGTGCCAGCAGCCCCGGGAACTCTGGGGCCAACGTCCTGACTTTC
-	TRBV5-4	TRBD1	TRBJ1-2	CASSKTGERGYTF	TGTGCCAGCAGCAAGACAGGGGAGCGGGGCTACACCTTC
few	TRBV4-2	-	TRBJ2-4	CASSEAGNKNIQYF	TGTGCCAGCAGCGAGGCAGGGAACAAAAACATTCAGTACTTC
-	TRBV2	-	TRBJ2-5	CASSELTFQETQYF	TGTGCCAGCAGTGAACTTACCTTCCAAGAGACCCAGTACTTC
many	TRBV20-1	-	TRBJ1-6	CSAKVGSYNSPLHF	TGCAGTGCTAAGGTTGGCTCCTATAATTCACCCCTCCACTTT
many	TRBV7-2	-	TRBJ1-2	CASSLAGGYGYTF	TGTGCCAGCAGCTTAGCAGGGGGCTATGGCTACACCTTC
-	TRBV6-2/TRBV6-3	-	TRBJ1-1	CASRDPWNTEAFF	TGTGCCAGCAGGGACCCCTGGAACACTGAAGCTTTCTTT
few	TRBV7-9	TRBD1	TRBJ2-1	CASSRGQGGYNEQFF	TGTGCCAGCAGCCGAGGACAGGGGGGCTACAATGAGCAGTTCTTC
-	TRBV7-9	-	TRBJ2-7	CASSPPISF	TGTGCCAGCAGCCCCCCTATAAGCTTC
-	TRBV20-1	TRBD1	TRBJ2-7	CSAWDRGPYEQYF	TGCAGTGCTTGGGACAGGGGACCCTACGAGCAGTACTTC
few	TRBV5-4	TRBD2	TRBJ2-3	CASSFGGGTADTQYF	TGTGCCAGCAGCTTTGGGGGGGGGACGGCAGATACGCAGTATTTT
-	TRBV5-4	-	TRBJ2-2	CASSFGQPGVGELFF	TGTGCCAGCAGCTTCGGACAACCGGGTGTCGGGGAGCTGTTTTTT
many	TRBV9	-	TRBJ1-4	CASSTQGTNEKLFF	TGTGCCAGCAGCACCCAGGGGACTAATGAAAAACTGTTTTTT
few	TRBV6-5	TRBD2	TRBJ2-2	CASSRRLAGGRTGELFF	TGTGCCAGCAGCCGCAGACTAGCGGGGGGGCGAACCGGGGAGCTGTTTTTT
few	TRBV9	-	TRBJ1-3	CASSVSGAGNTIYF	TGTGCCAGCAGCGTATCTGGGGCCGGAAACACCATATATTTT
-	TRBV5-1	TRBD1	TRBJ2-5	CASNRDSQETQYF	TGCGCCAGCAACCGGGACAGCCAAGAGACCCAGTACTTC
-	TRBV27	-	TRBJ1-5	CASSLFRGASQPQHF	TGTGCCAGCAGTTTATTTCGGGGGGCGAGTCAGCCCCAGCATTTT
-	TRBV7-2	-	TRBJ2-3	CASSLASSRTDTQYF	TGTGCCAGCAGCTTGGCCTCTTCCCGCACAGATACGCAGTATTTT
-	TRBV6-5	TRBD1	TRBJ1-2	CASSNTRQGGYGYTF	TGTGCCAGCAGTAACACCCGACAGGGAGGGTATGGCTACACCTTC
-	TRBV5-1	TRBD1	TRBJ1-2	CASSRDRGTGYGYTF	TGCGCCAGCAGCCGAGACAGGGGGACGGGCTATGGCTACACCTTC
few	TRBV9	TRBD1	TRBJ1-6	CASSPSDRGGSPLHF	TGTGCCAGCAGCCCTTCGGACAGGGGGGGTTCACCCCTCCACTTT
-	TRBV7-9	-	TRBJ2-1	CASSPPGSQDEQFF	TGTGCCAGCAGCCCCCCCGGGAGTCAAGATGAGCAGTTCTTC
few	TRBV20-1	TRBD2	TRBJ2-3	CSGPTSGGARDTQYF	TGCAGTGGTCCGACTAGCGGGGGGGCGAGAGATACGCAGTATTTT
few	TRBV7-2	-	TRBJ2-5	CASSPRLVRETQYF	TGTGCCAGCAGCCCACGACTAGTACGAGAGACCCAGTACTTC
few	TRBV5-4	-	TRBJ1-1	CASSPGGTLNTEAFF	TGTGCCAGCAGCCCCGGGGGGACCCTGAACACTGAAGCTTTCTTT
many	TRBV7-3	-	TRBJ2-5	CASSPNGYQETQYF	TGTGCCAGCAGTCCAAATGGGTACCAAGAGACCCAGTACTTC
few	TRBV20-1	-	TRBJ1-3	CSAVSGSGNTIYF	TGCAGTGCTGTTAGTGGTTCTGGAAACACCATATATTTT
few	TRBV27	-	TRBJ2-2	CASSSWAGTGELFF	TGTGCCAGCAGTTCATGGGCCGGGACCGGGGAGCTGTTTTTT
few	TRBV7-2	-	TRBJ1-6	CASSPTLGSPLHF	TGTGCCAGCAGCCCGACCCTTGGATCACCCCTCCACTTT
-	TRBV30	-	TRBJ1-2	CAWNLGAGLGGYTF	TGTGCCTGGAACCTCGGCGCGGGGTTGGGCGGCTACACCTTC